The 28 T cell receptor beta chains presented below share a single source sample, sequenced in a study of blood T cell repertoires in COVID-19. The table came from immunoSEQ multiplex PCR; TCRdb's copy has only in-frame clones and leaves some out. This sample has more than 250,000 clones; around 88% occur once, and the top ten carry approximately 1.8%. Sequencing used peripheral blood. These receptors were obtained from a woman aged 25-40 years with COVID-19, enrolled during active disease.

The chain links TRBV5-4 to TRBJ2-7; D is undetermined. The CDR3 runs 14 residues. Germline-derived CDR1 and CDR2 are SGHNT and YYREEE (reference sequence). The germline V and J ends were trimmed by 2 bases and 6 bases, with 15 bases remaining between them. The CDR3 bases are TGTGCCAGCAGCTTAGGCGGATCTAAGTCCGAGCAGTACTTC. Translating gives CASSLGGSKSEQYF.

The chain uses TRBV2 and TRBJ2-3; the D gene is possibly TRBD1 (5 bases). CDR1 and CDR2 (germline): SNHLY, FYNNEI. V lost 4 bases to trimming and J lost 2 bases, with 13 bases between them. This CDR3 is built from 15 residues. CDR3 in amino acids: CASSVVGLDTDTQYF. The DNA for the CDR3 is TGTGCCAGCAGTGTAGTGGGGCTCGACACAGATACGCAGTATTTT.

The chain is built from TRBV18 and TRBJ2-1; TRBD2 agrees at 9 bases. Germline V CDR1 and CDR2: KGHSH, LQKENI. This CDR3 comprises 17 residues. The trim removed 3 bases at V and 7 bases at J, leaving 13 bases unmatched. The CDR3 DNA reads TGTGCCAGCTCACCGCGAGAGGGAGCGGGGGGCGCGAATGAGCAGTTCTTC. This translates into CASSPREGAGGANEQFF.

This chain connects TRBV4-1 to TRBJ2-3; TRBD2 might be the D (5 bases). The CDR3 covers 19 residues. Germline V lookup: CDR1 MGHRA, CDR2 YSYEKL. Trimming removed 1 base at V and 2 bases at J, with 22 bases between. The CDR3 sequence is CASSQVSLVGSRNTDTQYF. DNA of the CDR3: TGCGCCAGCAGCCAAGTTTCCCTAGTGGGGAGCCGTAACACAGATACGCAGTATTTT.

This chain connects TRBV11-3 to TRBJ1-2; D may be TRBD1 (5 bases). The length of the CDR3 is 15 residues. Per germline, CDR1 SGHNT and CDR2 YENEEA. Trimming cost V 2 bases and J 0 bases, with 10 bases left between them. For the CDR3, the DNA is TGTGCCAGCAGCTTACGGGGACTTTCTAACTATGGCTACACCTTC. Residues: CASSLRGLSNYGYTF.

V usage is TRBV7-9 and J usage is TRBJ1-5; possibly TRBD1 for D (6 bases). The CDR3 contains 16 residues. Deletions cut 3 bases from V and 3 bases from J, with 15 bases between. Germline CDR1 SEHNR, CDR2 FQNEAQ (reference sequence). Written as DNA, the CDR3 is TGTGCCAGCAGCTTCCAACAGGGAACGGACAATCAGCCCCAGCATTTT. It encodes CASSFQQGTDNQPQHF. Using reference TRBV7-9 and TRBJ1-5 for the parts outside the CDR3, the full variable domain is DTGVSQNPRHKITKRGQNVTFRCDPISEHNRLYWYRQTLGQGPEFLTYFQNEAQLEKSRLLSDRFSAERPKGSFSTLEIQRTEQGDSAMYLCASSFQQGTDNQPQHFGDGTRLSIL.

J is TRBJ1-2 and V is TRBV4-2, with D possibly being TRBD1 (6 bases). V lost 3 bases and J lost 7, with 21 bases in between. The CDR3 has 16 amino acids. CDR1 and CDR2 from the germline V gene are LGHNA and YNFKEQ. This chain's CDR3 is CASSQGGGGAHRGYTF. CDR3 bases: TGTGCCAGCAGCCAGGGAGGGGGGGGCGCCCATCGTGGCTACACCTTC.

The V call is TRBV7-2, the J call TRBJ2-7; no definite D call. CDR3 length: 13 amino acids. Germline loops: CDR1 SGHTA, CDR2 FQGNSA. V dropped 2 bases and J dropped 3 bases, with 8 bases sitting between them. CDR3 residues: CASSLSRSYEQYF. Here the CDR3 DNA reads TGTGCCAGCAGCTTAAGTAGGAGCTACGAGCAGTACTTC. The variable domain in full, completed from reference TRBV7-2 and TRBJ2-7, reads GAGVSQSPSNKVTEKGKDVELRCDPISGHTALYWYRQSLGQGLEFLIYFQGNSAPDKSGLPSDRFSAERTGGSVSTLTIQRTQQEDSAVYLCASSLSRSYEQYFGPGTRLTVT.

The chain recombines TRBV28 with TRBJ1-4; perhaps TRBD1 as D (5 bases). This CDR3 region has 13 residues. V shed 8 bases and J shed 4 bases, with 11 bases lying between them. Germline lookup yields CDR1 MDHEN and CDR2 SYDVKM. Written as DNA, the CDR3 is TGTGCCAGCGGGGCCTTGGGTAATGAAAAACTGTTTTTT. Residues: CASGALGNEKLFF.

The rearrangement uses TRBV7-9 and TRBJ2-7; D is uncertain. This CDR3 has 17 amino acids. Trimming took off 5 bases at V and 3 bases at J, with 23 bases between the two ends. From germline, CDR1 is SEHNR and CDR2 FQNEAQ (reference sequence). CDR3 sequence reads: CASSPNFDSAINYEQYF. The CDR3 bases are TGTGCCAGCAGCCCCAACTTCGACTCCGCGATTAACTACGAGCAGTACTTC. Full variable domain (remainder filled in from reference TRBV7-9 and TRBJ2-7): DTGVSQNPRHKITKRGQNVTFRCDPISEHNRLYWYRQTLGQGPEFLTYFQNEAQLEKSRLLSDRFSAERPKGSFSTLEIQRTEQGDSAMYLCASSPNFDSAINYEQYFGPGTRLTVT.

The gene calls are TRBV5-1 and TRBJ2-3; maybe TRBD2 (6 bases). The germline V gene encodes CDR1 SGHRS and CDR2 YFSETQ. The CDR3 contains 15 residues. Trimming pared 2 bases from V and 2 bases from J, leaving 12 bases between. CDR3 in amino acids: CASSLLGGLTDTQYF. CDR3 bases: TGCGCCAGCAGCTTACTGGGGGGTCTCACAGATACGCAGTATTTT.

CDR3 nucleotides: TGTGCAAGTCGCTCTCCAGGACAGAATGAAGCTTTCTTT. Its protein is CASRSPGQNEAFF. The V call is TRBV12-2, the J call TRBJ1-1; the tabulated D call, TRBD1, remains unverified against the DNA. TRBV12-2 is reported as a pseudogene. This CDR3 contains 13 residues.

V gene TRBV4-3 combines with J gene TRBJ1-2; 8 bases map to TRBD1. The CDR3 sequence is 14 residues long. Germline lookup yields CDR1 LGHNA and CDR2 YSLEER. V lost 3 bases and J lost 5; bases outside the gene matches: 5. The CDR3 reads CASSQGDRPYGYTF. The CDR3 DNA sequence: TGCGCCAGCAGCCAGGGGGACAGGCCTTATGGCTACACCTTC.

This clone occurred many times. The chain carries TRBV3-1 (or the pseudogene TRBV3-2) and TRBJ1-2; no firm D call. The germline CDR1 and CDR2 sequences are LGHDT and YNNKEL (reference sequence). V was pared by 1 base and J by 0 bases, with 6 bases between. The CDR3 consists of 14 residues. This chain's CDR3 is CASSQATANYGYTF. CDR3 coding DNA: TGTGCCAGCAGCCAAGCAACAGCTAACTATGGCTACACCTTC.

J is TRBJ1-2 and V is TRBV12-3 or TRBV12-4; 7 bases map to TRBD1. The length of the CDR3 is 13 residues. V trimming: 3 bases; J trimming: 4 bases; junction bases outside the gene matches: 2. The CDR3 DNA is TGTGCCAGCAGTTTCGACAGGGCCTATGGCTACACCTTC. Translated, it gives CASSFDRAYGYTF.

This chain joins TRBV12-3 or TRBV12-4 and TRBJ1-3, with D possibly TRBD1 on 5 matching bases. The CDR3 covers 13 residues. The V gene lost 1 base and the J gene lost 5 bases, with 6 bases spanning the gap. The CDR3 protein is CASSLEGRNTIYF. The CDR3 DNA sequence: TGTGCCAGCAGTTTAGAGGGGAGAAACACCATATATTTT.

This rearrangement joins TRBV7-2 to TRBJ2-5, with TRBD2 matching 7 bases. The germline V gene has CDR1 SGHTA and CDR2 FQGNSA. V was pared by 6 bases and J by 2 bases, with 6 bases of the junction left unmatched. There are 14 residues in the CDR3. CDR3 coding DNA: TGTGCCAGCAGTAAGGGAGGGTATCAAGAGACCCAGTACTTC. It is translated as CASSKGGYQETQYF.

This clone has only one observation. The chain is built from TRBV11-2 and TRBJ1-5, with 10 positions matching TRBD1. Germline assignment: CDR1 SGHAT and CDR2 FQNNGV. V was pared by 9 bases and J by 6 bases, with 23 bases of the junction left unmatched. The CDR3 totals 19 residues. CDR3 loop: CARGGSPPGTGERGQPQHF. CDR3 DNA: TGTGCCAGAGGCGGTTCCCCCCCCGGGACAGGGGAGAGGGGTCAGCCCCAGCATTTT.

The V gene is TRBV19, the J gene TRBJ2-1; 9 bases are a match to TRBD2. J was trimmed by 4 bases and V by 1 base; bases with no gene match: 2. The germline V gene encodes CDR1 LNHDA and CDR2 SQIVND (reference sequence). The CDR3 is 15 amino acids. CDR3 bases: TGTGCCAGTAGTATAGCCCTAGCGGGGTACAATGAGCAGTTCTTC. Its translation: CASSIALAGYNEQFF.

V and J are TRBV5-6 and TRBJ2-7; TRBD1 might be the D (5 bases). CDR3 length: 14 residues. Germline CDR1 is SGHDT and CDR2 is YYEEEE. V was shortened by 2 bases and J by 1 base, with 10 bases between the two germline ends. CDR3 amino acids: CASSFQGSSYEQYF. CDR3 DNA sequence: TGTGCCAGCAGCTTCCAGGGATCGTCCTACGAGCAGTACTTC. The complete variable domain, with remaining parts taken from reference TRBV5-6 and TRBJ2-7, reads DAGVTQSPTHLIKTRGQQVTLRCSPKSGHDTVSWYQQALGQGPQFIFQYYEEEERQRGNFPDRFSGHQFPNYSSELNVNALLLGDSALYLCASSFQGSSYEQYFGPGTRLTVT.

The rearrangement links TRBV7-7 to TRBJ2-2; 13 nucleotides match TRBD2. The trim removed 5 bases at V and 6 bases at J, leaving 6 bases unmatched. The germline CDR1 and CDR2 sequences are SSHAT and FNYEAQ (reference sequence). The CDR3 length is 16 residues. Here the CDR3 reads CASSLRTSGGAGELFF. Here the CDR3 DNA reads TGTGCCAGCAGCCTCCGGACTAGCGGGGGTGCCGGGGAGCTGTTTTTT.

This chain uses TRBV6-5 with TRBJ1-2; D unclear. The germline CDR1 and CDR2 sequences are MNHEY and SVGAGI. V was trimmed by 6 bases and J by 7 bases, leaving 9 bases between them. This CDR3 spans 11 amino acids. DNA for the CDR3: TGTGCCAGCAGGCACAGTGTTGGCTACACCTTC. This encodes CASRHSVGYTF.

The chain links TRBV6-5 to TRBJ1-1; no firm D call. Trimming removed 4 bases at V and 1 base at J, with 7 bases between. Germline V CDR1 and CDR2: MNHEY, SVGAGI. This CDR3 spans 13 amino acids. The CDR3 nucleotides are TGTGCCAGCAGTTCTACGTCGAACACTGAAGCTTTCTTT. It translates to CASSSTSNTEAFF.

In its sample, this clone was seen once. J is TRBJ1-2 and V is TRBV6-5, with 8 bases aligning to TRBD1. The ends lost 4 bases at V and 8 bases at J; junction bases unmatched: 9. This CDR3 contains 14 residues. Germline-derived CDR1 and CDR2 are MNHEY and SVGAGI. DNA for the CDR3: TGTGCCAGCAGTTCCCCTGACAGGGGCGGGGGCTACACCTTC. It specifies CASSSPDRGGGYTF.

CDR3 DNA sequence: TGTGCCAGCAGCGTAAGTCAAGGAGACAGGGTAGGGACTGAAGCTTTCTTT. Translating it yields CASSVSQGDRVGTEAFF. The V and J genes are TRBV9 and TRBJ1-1; 7 bases fit TRBD1. J gave up 5 bases and V 1 base, and 14 bases lay outside the gene matches. There are 17 residues in the CDR3. Germline V gives CDR1 SGDLS, CDR2 YYNGEE.

The chain couples TRBV2 to TRBJ2-5; D gene uncertain. Trimming pared 6 bases from V and 1 base from J, leaving 15 bases between. Germline CDR1 SNHLY, CDR2 FYNNEI. CDR3 length equals 15 residues. The CDR3 region is CASRKSWATQETQYF. In DNA form, the CDR3 reads TGTGCCAGCAGGAAGAGCTGGGCTACCCAAGAGACCCAGTACTTC.

This clone was observed once. This chain connects TRBV2 to TRBJ1-5, with 8 nucleotides matching TRBD1. From germline, CDR1 is SNHLY and CDR2 FYNNEI. J gave up 4 bases and V 5 bases, and 7 bases lay outside the gene matches. CDR3 size: 15 residues. The CDR3 is CASSRGQDLNQPQHF. The CDR3 coding sequence is TGTGCCAGCAGTAGGGGACAGGACCTTAATCAGCCCCAGCATTTT.

The chain is built from TRBV6-5 and TRBJ2-2; 8 bases are shared with TRBD2. With 0 bases clipped from V and 6 bases from J, the junction kept 3 bases outside the gene matches. This CDR3 is built from 15 residues. Germline-derived CDR1 and CDR2 are MNHEY and SVGAGI. The CDR3 reads CASSYSPGGSGELFF. The CDR3 DNA is TGTGCCAGCAGTTACTCACCGGGGGGGTCCGGGGAGCTGTTTTTT.